This record looks at one TCR beta chain sequence and its context. Which antigen it targets is not known. Per-base quality was not reported, and no clone a single base away is much larger than it. The sample is drawn from a study of T cell responses to AZD1222 COVID-19 vaccine (dated by TCRdb to the early 2020s). A note on the overall study: A total of under 250 trial participants underwent TCR sequencing, of whom around 210 had received two doses of AZD1222 and 26 had received two doses of the MenACWY control vaccine. Trial participants were enrolled by age into subgroups of 18-55, 56-69 and 70-plus years, and around 140, 26 and 57 TCR-sequenced participants, respectively, were included in these subgroups.

The CDR3 regions of human TCRbeta chains were subjected to immunosequencing. In the paper's pipeline: Repertoire TCRs were checked for matches against a reference library of SARS-CoV-2-specific TCRs that had been generated using the MIRA antigen-specificity platform. Breadth was defined as the fraction of unique TCRs that were SARS-CoV-2-associated, and depth was defined as the fraction of total T cells that were SARS-CoV-2-associated. Using the MIRA data, each spike-specific TCR was mapped to the spike region that the TCR reacts to and placed in a CD4 or CD8 class. Log10-transformed breadth and depth values were compared by one-way ANOVA with Sidak's multiple comparisons tests. TCRdb obtained this table from immuneACCESS and retained in-frame rearrangements with V and J assigned. These tables miss some clones; where compared with another copy, unresolved V genes account for less than half of the shortfall, and the remainder is unexplained. V and J calls and clone size are those listed in that table; D and trimming were worked out from the DNA. The sample records nearly 200,000 clones, 90% to 95% of which are singletons. Together, the top ten hold around 1% of the sample.

The sample's time point label, decoded: about 28 days (+/-7) after the second vaccine dose. AZD1222 recipients with second doses at about 4 weeks or about 12 weeks were pooled, because spike-specific TCR depth and breadth did not differ between schedules. Vaccinee samples came from UK trials COV001 and COV002, including a single-blind randomized controlled phase 2/3 trial of AZD1222 (ChAdOx1 nCoV-19) in healthy adults. For TCRbeta chain sequencing, PBMC samples were collected from trial participants at day 0 and at day 28 after the second dose. Here is what the overall study found, with its caveats: The vaccine-associated CD4 TCRs covered the entire spike protein, and the dominant responses fell in regions 160-218 and 743-854. Conclusions about previously exposed vaccinees are limited because only six or seven AZD1222 recipients were SARS-CoV-2 seropositive at baseline. After two AZD1222 doses, spike-specific TCR breadth and depth were significantly higher than at day 0 and than in MenACWY recipients. Most participants were white British and females outnumbered males, and the authors suggested that clonal diversity may have been underestimated. Reportedly, close to half of the unique spike-specific TCRs recognized epitopes lying outside the regions that are mutated in the B.1.351 and B.1.1.7 variants. Because no day 14 peak-response samples were available, the repertoires could be characterized only after the peak T cell response. In the small 56-69-year group, the increase in depth fell short of significance, most likely because of low power.

The CDR3 covers 14 residues, taking in both the cysteine and the phenylalanine. Of the read, only the CDR3 DNA is kept; its 42 bases are in frame from base 1. V ends up 6 bases short and J 1 base short, with an unmatched junction base count of 3. CDR1 MNHEY and CDR2 SVGAGI were looked up in the germline V gene. The sample consisted of peripheral blood, taken 28 days after the second AZD1222 dose. The source is an adult who received the AZD1222 COVID-19 vaccine. Recombination joined TRBV6-5 with TRBJ1-3, and 7 bases in between align with TRBD1. The DNA reads TGTGCCAGCAGCAGGGACAGTTCTGGAAACACCATATATTTT. Its product reads: CASSRDSSGNTIYF.